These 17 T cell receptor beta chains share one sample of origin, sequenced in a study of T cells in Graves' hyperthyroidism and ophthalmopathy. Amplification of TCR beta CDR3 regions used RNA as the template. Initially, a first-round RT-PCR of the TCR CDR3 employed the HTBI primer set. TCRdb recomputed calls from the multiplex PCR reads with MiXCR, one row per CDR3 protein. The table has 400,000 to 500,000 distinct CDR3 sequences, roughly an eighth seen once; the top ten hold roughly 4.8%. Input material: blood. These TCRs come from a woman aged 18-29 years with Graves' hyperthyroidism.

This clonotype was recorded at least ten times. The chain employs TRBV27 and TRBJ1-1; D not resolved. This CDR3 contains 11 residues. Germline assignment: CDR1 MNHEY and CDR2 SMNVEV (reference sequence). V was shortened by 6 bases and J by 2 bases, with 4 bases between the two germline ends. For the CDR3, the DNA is TGTGCCAGCAGGTATAACACTGAAGCTTTCTTT. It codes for CASRYNTEAFF.

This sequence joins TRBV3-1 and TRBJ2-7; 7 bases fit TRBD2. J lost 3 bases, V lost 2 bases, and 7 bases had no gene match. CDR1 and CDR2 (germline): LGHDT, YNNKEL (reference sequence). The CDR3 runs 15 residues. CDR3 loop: CASSQRGGTYYEQYF. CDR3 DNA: TGTGCCAGCAGCCAACGGGGAGGGACCTACTACGAGCAGTACTTC.

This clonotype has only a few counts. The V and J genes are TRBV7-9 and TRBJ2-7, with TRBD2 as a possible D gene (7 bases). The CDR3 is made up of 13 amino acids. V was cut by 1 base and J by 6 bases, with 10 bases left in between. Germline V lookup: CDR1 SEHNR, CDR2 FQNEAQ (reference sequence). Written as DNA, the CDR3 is TGTGCCAGCAGCTTAGAGGGGGGGTCCGAGCAGTACTTC. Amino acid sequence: CASSLEGGSEQYF.

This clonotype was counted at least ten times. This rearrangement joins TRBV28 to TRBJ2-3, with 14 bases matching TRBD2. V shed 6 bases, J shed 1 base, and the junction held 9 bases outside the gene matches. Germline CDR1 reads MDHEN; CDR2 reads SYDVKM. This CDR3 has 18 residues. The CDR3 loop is CASRLAGLAGGGTDTQYF. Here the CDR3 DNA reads TGTGCCAGCAGACTAGCCGGACTAGCGGGAGGTGGCACAGATACGCAGTATTTT.

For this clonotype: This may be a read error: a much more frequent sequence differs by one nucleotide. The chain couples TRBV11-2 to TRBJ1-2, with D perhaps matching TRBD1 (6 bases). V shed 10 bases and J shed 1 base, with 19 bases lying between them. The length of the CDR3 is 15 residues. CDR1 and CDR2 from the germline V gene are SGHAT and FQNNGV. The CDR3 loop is CANTLTSGDNYGYTF. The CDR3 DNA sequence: TGTGCCAACACCCTTACGTCAGGGGATAACTATGGCTACACCTTC.

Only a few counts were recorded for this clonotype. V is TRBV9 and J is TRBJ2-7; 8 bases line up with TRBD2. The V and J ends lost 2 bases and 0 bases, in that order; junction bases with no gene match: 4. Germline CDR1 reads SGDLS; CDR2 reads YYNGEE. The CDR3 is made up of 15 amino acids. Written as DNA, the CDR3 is TGTGCCAGCAGCGTCTCGACTAGCGCCTCCTACGAGCAGTACTTC. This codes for CASSVSTSASYEQYF.

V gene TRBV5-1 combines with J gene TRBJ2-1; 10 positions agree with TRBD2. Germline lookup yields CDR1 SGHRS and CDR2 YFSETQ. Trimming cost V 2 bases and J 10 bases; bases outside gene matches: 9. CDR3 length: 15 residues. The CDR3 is CASSFFQREGGEQFF. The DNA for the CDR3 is TGCGCCAGCAGCTTTTTCCAGCGGGAGGGGGGAGAGCAGTTCTTC.

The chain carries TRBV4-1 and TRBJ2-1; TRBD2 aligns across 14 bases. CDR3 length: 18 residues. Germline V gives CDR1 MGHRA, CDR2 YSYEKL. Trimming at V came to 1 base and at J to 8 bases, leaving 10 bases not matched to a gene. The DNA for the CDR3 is TGCGCCAGCAGCCAAGGACCGGGACTAGCGGGAGTGGGTGATGAGCAGTTCTTC. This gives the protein CASSQGPGLAGVGDEQFF.

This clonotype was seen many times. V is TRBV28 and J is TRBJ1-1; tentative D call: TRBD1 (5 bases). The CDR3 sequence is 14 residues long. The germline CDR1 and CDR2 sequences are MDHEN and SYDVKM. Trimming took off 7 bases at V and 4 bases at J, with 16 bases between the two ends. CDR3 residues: CASNLGGLSTEAFF. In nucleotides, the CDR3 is TGTGCCAGCAATCTCGGGGGGTTGAGCACTGAAGCTTTCTTT. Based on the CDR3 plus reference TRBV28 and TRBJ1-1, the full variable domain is DVKVTQSSRYLVKRTGEKVFLECVQDMDHENMFWYRQDPGLGLRLIYFSYDVKMKEKGDIPEGYSVSREKKERFSLILESASTNQTSMYLCASNLGGLSTEAFFGQGTRLTVV.

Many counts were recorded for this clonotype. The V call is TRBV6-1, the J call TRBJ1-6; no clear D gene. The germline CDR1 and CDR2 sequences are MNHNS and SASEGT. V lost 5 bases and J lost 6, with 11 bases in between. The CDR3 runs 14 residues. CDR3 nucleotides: TGTGCCAGCAGTTATTTCCAGTCTAATTCACCCCTCCACTTT. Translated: CASSYFQSNSPLHF.

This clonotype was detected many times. Here the CDR3 DNA reads TGCAGTGCTCGGAGCGAGACAGGGGGTCAAGAGACCCAGTACTTC. Protein sequence: CSARSETGGQETQYF. The rearrangement joins TRBV20-1 to TRBJ2-5; 9 bases are a match to TRBD1. CDR1 DFQATT and CDR2 SNEGSKA come from the germline V gene (reference sequence). V trimming: 5 bases; J trimming: 2 bases; junction bases outside the gene matches: 9. CDR3 length: 15 amino acids.

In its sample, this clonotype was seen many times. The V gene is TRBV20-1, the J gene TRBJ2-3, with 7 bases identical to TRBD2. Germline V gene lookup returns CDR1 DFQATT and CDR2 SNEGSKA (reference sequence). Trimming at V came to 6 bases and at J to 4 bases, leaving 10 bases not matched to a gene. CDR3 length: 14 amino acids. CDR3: CSATTSIRPDTQYF. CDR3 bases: TGCAGTGCGACGACTAGCATTCGCCCAGATACGCAGTATTTT.

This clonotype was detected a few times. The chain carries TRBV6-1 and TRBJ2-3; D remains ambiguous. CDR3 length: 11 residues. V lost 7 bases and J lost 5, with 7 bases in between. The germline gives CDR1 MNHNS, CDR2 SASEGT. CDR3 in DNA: TGTGCCAGCATGAGAGAAGATACGCAGTATTTT. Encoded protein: CASMREDTQYF.

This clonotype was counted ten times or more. CDR3 amino acids: CASSSYQTGGNSPLHF. The CDR3 DNA follows: TGTGCCAGCAGTTCCTATCAGACAGGGGGTAATTCACCCCTCCACTTT. The chain couples TRBV28 to TRBJ1-6, with 9 bases identical to TRBD1. The length of the CDR3 is 16 residues. In germline, CDR1 is MDHEN, CDR2 SYDVKM. V lost 4 bases to trimming and J lost 6 bases; unmatched junction nucleotides: 7.

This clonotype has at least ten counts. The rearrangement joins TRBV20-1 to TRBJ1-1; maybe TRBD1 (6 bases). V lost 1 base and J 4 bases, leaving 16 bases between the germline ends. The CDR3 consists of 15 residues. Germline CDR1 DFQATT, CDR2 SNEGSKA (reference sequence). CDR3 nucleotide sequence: TGCAGTGCTAGAGTAAGGGGGGCGCGAGGCACTGAAGCTTTCTTT. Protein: CSARVRGARGTEAFF.

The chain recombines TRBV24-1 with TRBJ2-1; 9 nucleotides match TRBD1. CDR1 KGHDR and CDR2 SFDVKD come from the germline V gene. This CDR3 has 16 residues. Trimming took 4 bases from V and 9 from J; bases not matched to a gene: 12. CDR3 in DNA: TGTGCCACCAGTGACCCTGACAGGGGGTCCGTGGGTGAGCAGTTCTTC. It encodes CATSDPDRGSVGEQFF.

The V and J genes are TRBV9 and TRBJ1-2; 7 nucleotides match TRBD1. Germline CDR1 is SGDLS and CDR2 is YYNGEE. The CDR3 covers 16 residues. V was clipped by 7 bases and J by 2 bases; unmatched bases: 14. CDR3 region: CASSPRRDRPNYGYTF. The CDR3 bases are TGTGCCAGCTCACCACGTAGGGACAGACCCAACTATGGCTACACCTTC. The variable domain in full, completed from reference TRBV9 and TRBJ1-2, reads DSGVTQTPKHLITATGQRVTLRCSPRSGDLSVYWYQQSLDQGLQFLIQYYNGEERAKGNILERFSAQQFPDLHSELNLSSLELGDSALYFCASSPRRDRPNYGYTFGSGTRLTVV.